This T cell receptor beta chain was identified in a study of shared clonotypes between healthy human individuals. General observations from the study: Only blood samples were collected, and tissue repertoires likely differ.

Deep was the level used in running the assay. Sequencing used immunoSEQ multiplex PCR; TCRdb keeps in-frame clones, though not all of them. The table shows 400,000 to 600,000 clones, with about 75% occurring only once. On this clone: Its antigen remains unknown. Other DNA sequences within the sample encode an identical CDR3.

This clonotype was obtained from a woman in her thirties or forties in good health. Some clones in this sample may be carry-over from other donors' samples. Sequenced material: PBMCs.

The CDR3 loop reads CASSVVGNTGELFF. In DNA, the CDR3 is TGTGCCAGCAGCGTAGTAGGGAACACCGGGGAGCTGTTTTTT. The gene calls are TRBV9 and TRBJ2-2; D gene uncertain. Per the germline V gene, CDR1 is SGDLS and CDR2 is YYNGEE. This CDR3 comprises 14 residues. The V end was cut by 0 bases, the J end by 1 base, with 4 bases between.